One sample yielded the 15 T cell receptor beta chains listed below, sequenced in a study of cytomegalovirus exposure and HLA in healthy donors. Primers for the PCR totalled 60 Vbeta and 13 Jbeta. The assay was immunoSEQ multiplex PCR, and TCRdb's table has in-frame clones only and misses some. Of 250,000 to 350,000 clones in the sample, 86% were seen once. The sequenced sample consisted of PBMCs. The receptors come from a man aged 35-49 years in good health and CMV-seropositive.

The chain has TRBV29-1 and TRBJ1-3, with 7 bases fitting TRBD1. Germline trimming cut 3 bases from V and 0 bases from J; bases unmatched to any gene: 5. Germline-derived CDR1 and CDR2 are SQVTM and ANQGSEA. The CDR3 covers 15 residues. CDR3 in DNA: TGCAGCGTTGATATGTCAGGGGGCTCTGGAAACACCATATATTTT. Amino acids: CSVDMSGGSGNTIYF.

This sequence joins TRBV29-1 and TRBJ2-7, with 7 bases matching TRBD1. The CDR3 is made up of 12 amino acids. The trim removed 0 bases at V and 9 bases at J, leaving 5 bases unmatched. Germline V CDR1 and CDR2: SQVTM, ANQGSEA. In nucleotides, the CDR3 is TGCAGCGTTGAAGAAGACAGGGTGGGGCAGTACTTC. Protein sequence: CSVEEDRVGQYF.

This clone was picked up a small number of times. The sample carries other DNA sequences with the same CDR3. The chain recombines TRBV28 with TRBJ1-1; D perhaps matches TRBD1 (5 bases). Germline CDR1 MDHEN, CDR2 SYDVKM. The CDR3 consists of 13 residues. Between the trimmed V and J ends, which lost 6 bases and 1 base, there was a span of 9 bases. The CDR3 coding sequence is TGTGCCAGCAGACCAACAGGGAACACTGAAGCTTTCTTT. Translated, it gives CASRPTGNTEAFF.

Worth noting for this clone: In the same sample, other DNA sequences code for this CDR3. The chain employs TRBV4-1 and TRBJ2-7; D not certain. The CDR3 extends over 13 amino acids. V dropped 1 base and J dropped 3 bases, with 7 bases sitting between them. Germline V gene data show CDR1 as MGHRA and CDR2 as YSYEKL. Written as DNA, the CDR3 is TGCGCCAGCAGCCAAGGAATTAGCTACGAGCAGTACTTC. It codes for CASSQGISYEQYF.

The chain couples TRBV4-1 to TRBJ1-5, with a weak D call TRBD1 (6 bases). The CDR3 sequence is 16 residues long. Trimming removed 1 base at V and 3 bases at J, with 13 bases between. From germline, CDR1 is MGHRA and CDR2 YSYEKL. CDR3 nucleotides: TGCGCCAGCAGCCAAGTTCTAGGACAGCACAATCAGCCCCAGCATTTT. It encodes CASSQVLGQHNQPQHF.

This clone was observed a handful of times. The gene calls are TRBV7-9 and TRBJ1-5; no clear D. CDR1 and CDR2 (germline): SEHNR, FQNEAQ (reference sequence). CDR3 length: 12 amino acids. Trimming removed 4 bases at V and 8 bases at J, with 9 bases between. The CDR3 loop is CASSSSDKPQHF. DNA for the CDR3: TGTGCCAGCAGCTCCTCCGACAAGCCCCAGCATTTT.

The rearrangement joins TRBV29-1 to TRBJ1-5; D gene unclear. V shed 6 bases and J shed 0 bases, with 15 bases lying between them. The V gene's germline CDR1 is SQVTM and CDR2 ANQGSEA. CDR3 size: 15 residues. The CDR3 coding sequence is TGCAGCGTCGGATCGTCGGGAGATAGCAATCAGCCCCAGCATTTT. Its protein product is CSVGSSGDSNQPQHF. Full variable domain (rest looked up from reference TRBV29-1 and TRBJ1-5): SAVISQKPSRDICQRGTSLTIQCQVDSQVTMMFWYRQQPGQSLTLIATANQGSEATYESGFVIDKFPISRPNLTFSTLTVSNMSPEDSSIYLCSVGSSGDSNQPQHFGDGTRLSIL.

This clone was seen just once. The chain carries TRBV19 and TRBJ2-7; the match to TRBD2 covers 11 bases. V shed 3 bases and J 6 bases; nucleotides not matched to a gene: 4. The CDR3 length is 14 residues. Germline loops: CDR1 LNHDA, CDR2 SQIVND (reference sequence). The CDR3 spells CASSMTSGTPEQYF. The DNA for the CDR3 is TGTGCCAGTAGTATGACTAGCGGGACTCCCGAGCAGTACTTC. The complete variable domain, with remaining parts taken from reference TRBV19 and TRBJ2-7, reads DGGITQSPKYLFRKEGQNVTLSCEQNLNHDAMYWYRQDPGQGLRLIYYSQIVNDFQKGDIAEGYSVSREKKESFPLTVTSAQKNPTAFYLCASSMTSGTPEQYFGPGTRLTVT.

The chain is built from TRBV28 and TRBJ1-5, with TRBD1 matching 9 bases. The CDR3 is 16 amino acids. The J segment lost 7 bases and the V segment lost 7 bases, leaving 14 bases of the junction unmatched. Germline CDR1 and CDR2: MDHEN and SYDVKM. CDR3 residues: CASTRKWGQGSQPQHF. In DNA, the CDR3 is TGTGCCAGCACCCGAAAATGGGGACAGGGAAGCCAGCCCCAGCATTTT.

V and J are TRBV4-3 and TRBJ2-3, with D unclear. Germline V gene lookup returns CDR1 LGHNA and CDR2 YSLEER. The CDR3 runs to 14 residues. The germline V and J ends were trimmed by 1 base and 1 base, with 6 bases remaining between them. The DNA for the CDR3 is TGCGCCAGCAGCCAAGGAGTCGGCACAGATACGCAGTATTTT. Residues: CASSQGVGTDTQYF.

The chain links TRBV11-2 to TRBJ2-7; D not resolved. The V gene's germline CDR1 is SGHAT and CDR2 FQNNGV. Trimming cost V 1 base and J 1 base, with 11 bases left between them. CDR3 length equals 15 residues. The CDR3 DNA reads as TGTGCCAGCAGCTTAGTAGGAGATCGGTCCTACGAGCAGTACTTC. Its protein is CASSLVGDRSYEQYF.

V and J are TRBV5-6 and TRBJ2-2, with TRBD1 matching over 9 bases. From germline, CDR1 is SGHDT and CDR2 YYEEEE. Unmatched junction bases numbered 10, after V lost 3 bases and J lost 4 bases. This CDR3 has 17 amino acids. CDR3 residues: CASSWETGQGITGELFF. CDR3 sequence (DNA): TGTGCCAGCAGCTGGGAAACGGGACAGGGAATCACCGGGGAGCTGTTTTTT.

The chain is built from TRBV27 and TRBJ2-1; possibly TRBD1 for D (6 bases). The CDR3 runs to 13 residues. From germline, CDR1 is MNHEY and CDR2 SMNVEV (reference sequence). V was clipped by 0 bases and J by 10 bases, with 10 bases between them. CDR3 bases: TGTGCCAGCAGTTTATCGGACAGTCCAGAGCAGTTCTTC. Translated, it gives CASSLSDSPEQFF.

The rearrangement links TRBV18 to TRBJ1-1; 11 bases match TRBD1. The V gene's germline CDR1 is KGHSH and CDR2 LQKENI. This CDR3 spans 16 amino acids. Trimming took 6 bases from V and 4 from J; bases not matched to a gene: 10. The CDR3 nucleotides read TGTGCCAGCTCCCTCGGACAGGGGGCGCAGGGCACTGAAGCTTTCTTT. This translates into CASSLGQGAQGTEAFF.

The J gene is TRBJ2-5, the V gene TRBV5-1; perhaps TRBD2 as D (5 bases). Trimming shortened V by 4 bases and J by 0 bases, and 16 bases separated the two germline ends. Germline values: CDR1 SGHRS, CDR2 YFSETQ. The CDR3 has 16 residues. The CDR3 region has the DNA TGCGCCAGCAGCCCTGGGCGAGCGGCGTACCAAGAGACCCAGTACTTC. Residues: CASSPGRAAYQETQYF.